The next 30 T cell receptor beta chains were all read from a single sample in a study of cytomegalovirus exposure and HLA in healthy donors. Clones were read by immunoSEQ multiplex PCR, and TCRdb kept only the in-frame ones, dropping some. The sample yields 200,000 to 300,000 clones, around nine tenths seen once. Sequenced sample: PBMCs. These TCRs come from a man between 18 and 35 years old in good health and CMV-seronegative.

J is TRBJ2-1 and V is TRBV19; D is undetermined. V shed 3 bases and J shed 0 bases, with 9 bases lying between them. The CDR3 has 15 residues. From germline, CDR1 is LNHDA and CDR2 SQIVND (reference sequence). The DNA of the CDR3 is TGTGCCAGTAGTATCCCCGGTAGCTCCTACAATGAGCAGTTCTTC. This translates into CASSIPGSSYNEQFF.

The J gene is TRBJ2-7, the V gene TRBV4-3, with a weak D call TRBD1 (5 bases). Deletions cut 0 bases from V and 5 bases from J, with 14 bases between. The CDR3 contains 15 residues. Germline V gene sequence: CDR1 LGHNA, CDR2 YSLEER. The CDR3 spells CASSQEARVFHEQYF. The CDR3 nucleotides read TGCGCCAGCAGCCAAGAGGCCAGGGTCTTCCACGAGCAGTACTTC.

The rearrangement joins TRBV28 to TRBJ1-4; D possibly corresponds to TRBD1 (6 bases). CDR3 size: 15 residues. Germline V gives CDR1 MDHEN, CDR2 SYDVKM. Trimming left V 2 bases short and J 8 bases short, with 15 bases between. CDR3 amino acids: CASSLGGAEGEKLFF. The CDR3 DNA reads TGTGCCAGCAGTTTAGGGGGGGCGGAAGGAGAAAAACTGTTTTTT.

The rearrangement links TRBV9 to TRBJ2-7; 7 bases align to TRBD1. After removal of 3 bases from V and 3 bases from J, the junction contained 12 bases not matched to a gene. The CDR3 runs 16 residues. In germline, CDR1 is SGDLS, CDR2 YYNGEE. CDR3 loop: CASSEVKVGQVYEQYF. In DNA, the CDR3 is TGTGCCAGCAGCGAGGTCAAGGTCGGACAGGTCTACGAGCAGTACTTC.

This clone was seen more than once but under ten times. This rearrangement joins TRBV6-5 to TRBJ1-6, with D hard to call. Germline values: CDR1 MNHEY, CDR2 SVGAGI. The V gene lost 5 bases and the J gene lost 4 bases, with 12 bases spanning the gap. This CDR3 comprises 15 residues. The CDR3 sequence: CASSTYSTYNSPLHF. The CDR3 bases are TGTGCCAGCAGTACCTACAGCACATATAATTCACCCCTCCACTTT.

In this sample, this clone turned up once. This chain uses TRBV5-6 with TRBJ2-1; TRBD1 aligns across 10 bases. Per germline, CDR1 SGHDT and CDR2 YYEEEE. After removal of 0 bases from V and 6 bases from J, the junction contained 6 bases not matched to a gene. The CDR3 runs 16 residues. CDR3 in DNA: TGTGCCAGCAGCTTGGCGGCGGGACAGGGGATCAATGAGCAGTTCTTC. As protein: CASSLAAGQGINEQFF.

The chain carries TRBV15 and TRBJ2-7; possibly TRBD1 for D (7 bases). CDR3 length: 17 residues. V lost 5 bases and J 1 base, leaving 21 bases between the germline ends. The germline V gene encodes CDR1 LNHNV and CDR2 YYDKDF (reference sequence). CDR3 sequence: CATSLSSGGSKSYEQYF. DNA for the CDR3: TGTGCCACCAGCCTCTCCTCAGGGGGGTCCAAGTCCTACGAGCAGTACTTC.

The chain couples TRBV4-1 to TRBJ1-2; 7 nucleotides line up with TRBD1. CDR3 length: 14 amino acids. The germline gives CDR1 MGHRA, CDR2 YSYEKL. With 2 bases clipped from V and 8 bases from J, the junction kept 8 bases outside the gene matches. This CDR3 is CASSQSPRGEGYTF. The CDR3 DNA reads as TGCGCCAGCAGCCAATCCCCCAGGGGGGAGGGCTACACCTTC.

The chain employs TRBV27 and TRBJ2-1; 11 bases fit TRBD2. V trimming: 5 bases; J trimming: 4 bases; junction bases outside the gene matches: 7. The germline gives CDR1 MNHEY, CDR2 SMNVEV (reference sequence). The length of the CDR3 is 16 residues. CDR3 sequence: CASSPGTSGAYNEQFF. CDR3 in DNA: TGTGCCAGCAGTCCCGGGACTAGCGGAGCTTACAATGAGCAGTTCTTC.

The CDR3 nucleotides read TGTGCCAGCAGCTCCTCCCAAGAGACCCAGTACTTC. It encodes CASSSSQETQYF. V and J are TRBV9 and TRBJ2-5; D is ambiguous. CDR3 length: 12 residues. The V and J ends lost 4 bases and 1 base respectively, with 5 bases between them. The germline CDR1 and CDR2 sequences are SGDLS and YYNGEE.

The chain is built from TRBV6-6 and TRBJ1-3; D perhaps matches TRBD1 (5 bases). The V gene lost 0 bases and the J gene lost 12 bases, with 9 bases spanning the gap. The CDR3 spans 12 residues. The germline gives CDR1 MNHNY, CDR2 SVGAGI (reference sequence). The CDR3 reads CASSYSPGHIYF. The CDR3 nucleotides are TGTGCCAGCAGTTACTCGCCAGGGCACATATATTTT.

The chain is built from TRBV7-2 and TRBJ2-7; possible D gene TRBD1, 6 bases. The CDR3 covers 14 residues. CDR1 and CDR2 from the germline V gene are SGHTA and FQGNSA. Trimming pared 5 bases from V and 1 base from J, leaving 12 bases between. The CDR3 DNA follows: TGTGCCAGCAGCCCGCGACAGGCATCCTACGAGCAGTACTTC. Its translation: CASSPRQASYEQYF.

CDR3 sequence: CASSESVGASGNTIYF. DNA of the CDR3: TGTGCCAGCAGTGAATCGGTTGGGGCCTCTGGAAACACCATATATTTT. V gene TRBV2 combines with J gene TRBJ1-3, with D possibly being TRBD1 (5 bases). V dropped 2 bases and J dropped 0 bases, with 11 bases sitting between them. The CDR3 loop spans 16 amino acids. Looked up from germline, CDR1 is SNHLY and CDR2 is FYNNEI.

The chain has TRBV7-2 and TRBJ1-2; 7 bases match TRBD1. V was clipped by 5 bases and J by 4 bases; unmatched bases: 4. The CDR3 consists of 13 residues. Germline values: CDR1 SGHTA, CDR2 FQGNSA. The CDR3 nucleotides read TGTGCCAGCAGCGACAGGGTGAGCTATGGCTACACCTTC. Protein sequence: CASSDRVSYGYTF.

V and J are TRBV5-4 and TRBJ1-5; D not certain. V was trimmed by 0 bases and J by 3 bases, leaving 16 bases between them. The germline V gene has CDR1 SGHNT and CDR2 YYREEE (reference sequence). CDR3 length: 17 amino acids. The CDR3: CASSLGPGVEINQPQHF. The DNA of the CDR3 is TGTGCCAGCAGCTTGGGCCCCGGTGTAGAGATCAATCAGCCCCAGCATTTT.

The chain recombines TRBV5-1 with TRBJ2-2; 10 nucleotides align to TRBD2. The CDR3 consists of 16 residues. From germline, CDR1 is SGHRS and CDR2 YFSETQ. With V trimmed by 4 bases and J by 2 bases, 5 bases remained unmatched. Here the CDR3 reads CASSLRTSGNTGELFF. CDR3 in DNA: TGCGCCAGCAGCCTTCGGACTAGCGGAAACACCGGGGAGCTGTTTTTT.

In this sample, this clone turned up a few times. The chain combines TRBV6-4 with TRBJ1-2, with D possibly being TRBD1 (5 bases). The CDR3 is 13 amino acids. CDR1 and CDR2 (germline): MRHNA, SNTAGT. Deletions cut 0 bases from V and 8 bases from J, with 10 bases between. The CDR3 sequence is CASSDSGEGGYTF. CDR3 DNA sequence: TGTGCCAGCAGTGACTCAGGGGAGGGCGGCTACACCTTC.

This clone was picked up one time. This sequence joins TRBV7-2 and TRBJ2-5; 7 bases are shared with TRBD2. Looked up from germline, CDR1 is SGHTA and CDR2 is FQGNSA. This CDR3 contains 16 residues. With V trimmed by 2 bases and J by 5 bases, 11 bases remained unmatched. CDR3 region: CASSLNPPVGGETQYF. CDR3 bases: TGTGCCAGCAGCTTAAACCCCCCAGTCGGGGGGGAGACCCAGTACTTC. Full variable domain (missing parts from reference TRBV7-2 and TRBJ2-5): GAGVSQSPSNKVTEKGKDVELRCDPISGHTALYWYRQSLGQGLEFLIYFQGNSAPDKSGLPSDRFSAERTGGSVSTLTIQRTQQEDSAVYLCASSLNPPVGGETQYFGPGTRLLVL.

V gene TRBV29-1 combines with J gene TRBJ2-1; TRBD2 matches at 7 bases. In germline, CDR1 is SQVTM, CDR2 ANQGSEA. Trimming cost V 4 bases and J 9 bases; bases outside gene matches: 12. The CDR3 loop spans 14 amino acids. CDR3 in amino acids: CSVAFATSSIEQFF. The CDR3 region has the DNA TGCAGCGTTGCTTTTGCGACTAGCTCCATTGAGCAGTTCTTC.

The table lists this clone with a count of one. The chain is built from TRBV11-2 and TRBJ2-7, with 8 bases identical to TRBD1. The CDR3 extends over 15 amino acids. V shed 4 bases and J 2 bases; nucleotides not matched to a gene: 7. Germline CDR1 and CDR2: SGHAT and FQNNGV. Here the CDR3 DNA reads TGTGCCAGCAGCTCCACAGGGGGGAGAACCTACGAGCAGTACTTC. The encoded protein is CASSSTGGRTYEQYF.

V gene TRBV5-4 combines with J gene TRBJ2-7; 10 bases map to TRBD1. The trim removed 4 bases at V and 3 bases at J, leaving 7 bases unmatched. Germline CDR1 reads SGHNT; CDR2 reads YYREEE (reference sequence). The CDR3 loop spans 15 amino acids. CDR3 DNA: TGTGCCAGCAGCAGGGGTGGGACAGGGGACTACGAGCAGTACTTC. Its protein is CASSRGGTGDYEQYF.

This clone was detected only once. The CDR3 region has the DNA TGCGCCAGCAGCCAGCCCCGGGACAGGGGATCCACTGAAGCTTTCTTT. Translation gives CASSQPRDRGSTEAFF. The chain couples TRBV4-1 to TRBJ1-1; 10 nucleotides align to TRBD1. CDR1 MGHRA and CDR2 YSYEKL come from the germline V gene. This CDR3 comprises 16 residues. The V gene end was trimmed by 3 bases and the J gene end by 4 bases; junction bases not matched to a gene: 8.

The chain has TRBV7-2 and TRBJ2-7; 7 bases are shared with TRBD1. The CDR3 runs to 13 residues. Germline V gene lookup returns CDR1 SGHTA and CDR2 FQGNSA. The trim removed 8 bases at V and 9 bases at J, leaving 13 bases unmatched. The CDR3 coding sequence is TGTGCCAGCCGACCGACCGGGACAGAGGGGCAGTACTTC. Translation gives CASRPTGTEGQYF.

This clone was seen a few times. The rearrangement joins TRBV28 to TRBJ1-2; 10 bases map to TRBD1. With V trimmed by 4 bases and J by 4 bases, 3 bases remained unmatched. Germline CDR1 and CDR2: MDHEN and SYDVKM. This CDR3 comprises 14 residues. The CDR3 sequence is CASSSTGGAYGYTF. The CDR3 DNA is TGTGCCAGCAGTTCGACAGGGGGCGCCTATGGCTACACCTTC.

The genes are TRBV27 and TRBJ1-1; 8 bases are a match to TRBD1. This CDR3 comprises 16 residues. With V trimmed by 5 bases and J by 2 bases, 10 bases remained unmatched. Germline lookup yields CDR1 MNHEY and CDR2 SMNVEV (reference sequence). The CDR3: CASSRQGREGNTEAFF. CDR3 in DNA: TGTGCCAGCAGTCGACAGGGGCGAGAGGGCAACACTGAAGCTTTCTTT.

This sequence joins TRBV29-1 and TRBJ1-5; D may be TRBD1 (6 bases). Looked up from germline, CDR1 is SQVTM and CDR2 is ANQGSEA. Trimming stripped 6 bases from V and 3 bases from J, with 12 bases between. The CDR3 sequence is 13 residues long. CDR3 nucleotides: TGCAGCGTGAATACAGGGCTCAATCAGCCCCAGCATTTT. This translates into CSVNTGLNQPQHF.

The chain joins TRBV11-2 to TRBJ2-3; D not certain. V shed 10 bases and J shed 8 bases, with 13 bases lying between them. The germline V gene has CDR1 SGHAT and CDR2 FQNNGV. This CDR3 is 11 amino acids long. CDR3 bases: TGTGCCACACATAAGTCTGGTACGCAGTATTTT. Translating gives CATHKSGTQYF.

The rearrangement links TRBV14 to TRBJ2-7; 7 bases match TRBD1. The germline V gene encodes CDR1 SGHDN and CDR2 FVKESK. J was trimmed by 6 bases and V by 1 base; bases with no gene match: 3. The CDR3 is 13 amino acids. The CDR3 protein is CASSQAEGAEQYF. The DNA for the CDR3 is TGTGCCAGCAGCCAAGCAGAGGGGGCCGAGCAGTACTTC.

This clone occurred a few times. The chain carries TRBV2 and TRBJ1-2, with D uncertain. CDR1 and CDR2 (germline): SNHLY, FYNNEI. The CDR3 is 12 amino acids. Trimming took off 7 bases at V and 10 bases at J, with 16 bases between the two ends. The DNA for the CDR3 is TGTGCCAGCATGGAAGATAACAGCTACTACACCTTC. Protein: CASMEDNSYYTF.

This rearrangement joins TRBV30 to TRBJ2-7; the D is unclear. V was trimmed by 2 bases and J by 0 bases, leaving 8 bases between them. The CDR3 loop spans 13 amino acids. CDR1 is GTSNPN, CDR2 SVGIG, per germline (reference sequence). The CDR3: CAWSLAFSYEQYF. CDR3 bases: TGTGCCTGGAGTTTAGCCTTCTCCTACGAGCAGTACTTC.